Listed here are 26 T cell receptor beta chains from one sample, sequenced in a study of Tregs in tolerant kidney transplant recipients. Generated by immunoSEQ multiplex PCR, the TCRdb table keeps only in-frame clones and is missing some. The sample holds 30,000 to 35,000 clones. The source material was CD8+ T cells from blood, sampled before the transplant. The source is a human donor who received a combined kidney and bone marrow transplant.

As for this clone: The read ends 3 residues shy of where the CDR3 ends; the end is completed using the germline J gene. V usage is TRBV2 and J usage is TRBJ2-3; 11 nucleotides agree with TRBD1. This CDR3 contains 16 residues. Germline V gene sequence: CDR1 SNHLY, CDR2 FYNNEI. Trimming took 1 base from V and 5 from J; bases not matched to a gene: 5. The CDR3 sequence: CASSEGTGGELDTQYF. The CDR3 bases that were read are TGTGCCAGCAGTGAAGGGACAGGGGGCGAGTTAGATACG.

About this clone itself: The read finishes 3 residues shy of the CDR3 end, and the germline J gene is used to complete it. The chain carries TRBV7-9 and TRBJ2-3, with 10 bases that match TRBD2. This CDR3 has 14 residues. Trimming cost V 6 bases and J 4 bases; bases outside gene matches: 4. The germline CDR1 and CDR2 sequences are SEHNR and FQNEAQ (reference sequence). The DNA read from the CDR3 is TGTGCCAGCAGTAGGGGACTAGCGCCAGATACG. This gives the protein CASSRGLAPDT. The complete CDR3 sequence is CASSRGLAPDTQYF.

Comment on this clone: The observed sequence ends 3 residues before the CDR3 terminus, with the missing tail filled in from the germline J gene. This sequence joins TRBV20-1 and TRBJ2-5; D gene uncertain. CDR1 is DFQATT and CDR2 is SNEGSKA in the germline V gene (reference sequence). With 0 bases removed from V and 4 bases from J, the gap between germline ends came to 12 bases. This CDR3 contains 14 residues. The CDR3 here is CSARDLVVGETQYF. The sequenced CDR3 bases are TGCAGTGCTAGAGATTTAGTAGTCGGAGAGACC.

The part of the CDR3 DNA that was read is TGTGCCAGCAGTTCCTTAGCGGGAGCGGGTGAG. This sequence encodes CASSSLAGAGE. In full, the CDR3 is CASSSLAGAGEQFF. The chain combines TRBV7-2 with TRBJ2-1, with 9 positions matching TRBD2. The read ends 3 residues before the CDR3 terminus; that terminus is restored from the germline J gene. V shed 6 bases and J 9 bases; nucleotides not matched to a gene: 9. The CDR3 runs 14 residues. Germline-derived CDR1 and CDR2 are SGHTA and FQGNSA.

About this clone itself: The sequenced fragment ends 3 residues before the CDR3 boundary, so the rest is inferred from the germline J gene. This sequence joins TRBV14 and TRBJ2-7; D possibly corresponds to TRBD1 (6 bases). The germline V and J ends were trimmed by 0 bases and 4 bases, with 10 bases remaining between them. Germline V lookup: CDR1 SGHDN, CDR2 FVKESK. The CDR3 covers 14 residues. The CDR3 spells CASSQEAGVYEQYF. CDR3 DNA, as far as it was read: TGTGCCAGCAGCCAAGAGGCAGGGGTTTACGAG. Complete variable domain (other parts from reference TRBV14 and TRBJ2-7): EAGVTQFPSHSVIEKGQTVTLRCDPISGHDNLYWYRRVMGKEIKFLLHFVKESKQDESGMPNNRFLAERTGGTYSTLKVQPAELEDSGVYFCASSQEAGVYEQYFGPGTRLTVT.

In regard to this clone: With the read ending 3 residues before the CDR3 end, the germline J gene is used to fill in that end. This chain links TRBV7-6 with TRBJ2-5; 10 positions agree with TRBD2. The CDR3 totals 16 residues. After removal of 7 bases from V and 4 bases from J, the junction contained 12 bases not matched to a gene. Per the germline V gene, CDR1 is SGHVS and CDR2 is FNYEAQ. The sequenced part of the CDR3 DNA is TGTGCCAGCACCCCGGGAGCGGGGGGGCGGGGAGAGACC. Protein product: CASTPGAGGRGET. The entire CDR3 protein is CASTPGAGGRGETQYF.

Remarks on this clone: The CDR3 extends 3 residues past the end of the read, so its final part is completed from the germline J gene. The chain links TRBV19 to TRBJ1-6; D ambiguous. The CDR3 extends over 16 amino acids. Germline loops: CDR1 LNHDA, CDR2 SQIVND (reference sequence). V lost 5 bases and J 0 bases, leaving 11 bases between the germline ends. The covered CDR3 bases are TGTGCCAGTAGTGAGTGGGCCGGCTCCTATAATTCACCC. Its protein product is CASSEWAGSYNSP. The complete CDR3 sequence is CASSEWAGSYNSPLHF.

Turning to this clone: The read is 3 residues too short to cover the CDR3 end, so that end is filled in from the germline J gene. This chain joins TRBV6-2 or TRBV6-3 and TRBJ1-1; possible D gene TRBD1, 5 bases. The V end was cut by 5 bases, the J end by 4 bases, with 20 bases between. The CDR3 loop spans 16 amino acids. CDR1 is MNHEY and CDR2 is SVGEGT in the germline V gene. The DNA read from the CDR3 is TGTGCCAGCAGTCCTACCCATGGGGGGGGTCGCACTGAA. Protein sequence: CASSPTHGGGRTE. The complete CDR3 protein is CASSPTHGGGRTEAFF.

Regarding this clone: The read terminates 3 residues ahead of where the CDR3 ends, so the germline J gene completes it. V is TRBV7-8 and J is TRBJ1-1; D may be TRBD1 (6 bases). V lost 1 base to trimming and J lost 2 bases, with 11 bases between them. The germline V gene has CDR1 SGHVS and CDR2 FQNEAQ. The CDR3 is made up of 15 amino acids. The CDR3 bases that were read are TGTGCCAGCAGCTTAGAGGGCAGGGGAAACACTGAA. Residues: CASSLEGRGNTE. The entire CDR3 reads CASSLEGRGNTEAFF.

CDR3 in amino acids: CATRDYQETQYF. The CDR3 DNA, read in part, is TGTGCCACTAGGGACTACCAAGAGACC. The chain uses TRBV2 and TRBJ2-5; D is possibly TRBD2 (6 bases). The read halts 3 residues ahead of the CDR3 end, with the missing end drawn from the germline J gene. V shed 10 bases and J shed 0 bases, with 9 bases lying between them. This CDR3 has 12 amino acids. Germline lookup yields CDR1 SNHLY and CDR2 FYNNEI.

As concerns this clone: The read terminates 3 residues ahead of where the CDR3 ends, so the germline J gene completes it. The gene calls are TRBV19 and TRBJ1-5; 7 bases align to TRBD1. With 7 bases clipped from V and 5 bases from J, the junction kept 8 bases outside the gene matches. The CDR3 extends over 14 amino acids. The germline V gene encodes CDR1 LNHDA and CDR2 SQIVND (reference sequence). The covered CDR3 bases are TGTGCCAGTACCTTCAAGGGGGCCTATCAGCCC. Amino acids: CASTFKGAYQP. The full-length CDR3 reads as CASTFKGAYQPQHF.

As concerns this clone: The read gets to within 3 residues of the CDR3 end, and the germline J gene fills in the rest. The V and J genes are TRBV19 and TRBJ2-7; 9 nucleotides agree with TRBD2. The CDR3 has 15 residues. CDR1 and CDR2 (germline): LNHDA, SQIVND (reference sequence). The trim removed 1 base at V and 5 bases at J, leaving 6 bases unmatched. The CDR3 here is CASSIVLAGDHEQYF. The sequenced CDR3 bases are TGTGCCAGTAGTATAGTATTAGCGGGAGACCACGAG.

Note on this clone: The read ends 3 residues shy of where the CDR3 ends; the end is completed using the germline J gene. The chain couples TRBV2 to TRBJ1-3; D is possibly TRBD1 (6 bases). The V gene's germline CDR1 is SNHLY and CDR2 FYNNEI. The ends were cut back, 6 bases at V and 3 bases at J, with 12 bases in the middle. The CDR3 is 14 residues long. The CDR3 loop reads CASSGTRGGNTIYF. CDR3 DNA (partial): TGTGCCAGCAGCGGGACACGGGGTGGAAACACC.

Comments on this clone: The missing CDR3 end, 3 residues past where the read stops, is filled in from the germline J gene. The chain carries TRBV4-1 and TRBJ1-1; D is ambiguous. V lost 1 base to trimming and J lost 3 bases, with 6 bases between them. Germline V gives CDR1 MGHRA, CDR2 YSYEKL. The CDR3 is 13 amino acids. The CDR3 bases that were read are TGCGCCAGCAGCCAAGTTGCGGACACTGAA. Its translation: CASSQVADTE. The full CDR3 protein is CASSQVADTEAFF.

A remark on this clone: The read halts 3 residues ahead of the CDR3 end, with the missing end drawn from the germline J gene. The chain uses TRBV6-4 and TRBJ2-1; 9 positions match TRBD2. This CDR3 has 15 residues. V lost 3 bases and J lost 4; bases outside the gene matches: 4. Germline CDR1 is MRHNA and CDR2 is SNTAGT. The CDR3 is CASSEVGLAYNEQFF. The covered CDR3 bases are TGTGCCAGCAGTGAGGTGGGACTAGCATACAATGAG.

Concerning this clone itself: The read finishes 3 residues shy of the CDR3 end, and the germline J gene is used to complete it. The chain has TRBV19 and TRBJ2-7, with D possibly matching TRBD1 (8 bases). CDR1 and CDR2 from the germline V gene are LNHDA and SQIVND (reference sequence). This CDR3 region has 15 residues. V lost 4 bases and J lost 1, with 14 bases in between. The CDR3 loop is CASSNGQGGSYEQYF. Incomplete CDR3 DNA: TGTGCCAGTAGTAACGGACAGGGAGGGTCCTACGAG.

CDR3 DNA (partial): TGTGCCAGCAGCTCCGTAGAGGGGCAATACAATGAG. It yields the protein CASSSVEGQYNE. The entire CDR3 protein is CASSSVEGQYNEQFF. The chain has TRBV7-6 and TRBJ2-1; either TRBD1 or TRBD2 may supply D (5 bases each). The sequenced fragment ends 3 residues before the CDR3 boundary, so the rest is inferred from the germline J gene. CDR1 is SGHVS, CDR2 FNYEAQ, per germline. Between the trimmed V and J ends, which lost 4 bases and 4 bases, there was a span of 14 bases. This CDR3 comprises 15 residues.

Of note for this clone: The sequenced fragment ends 3 residues before the CDR3 boundary, so the rest is inferred from the germline J gene. The V gene is TRBV7-8, the J gene TRBJ2-1; 12 bases match TRBD2. CDR3 size: 18 residues. Germline V gene sequence: CDR1 SGHVS, CDR2 FQNEAQ. Germline trimming cut 3 bases from V and 0 bases from J; bases unmatched to any gene: 6. This CDR3 is CASSFGLAGGASYNEQFF. The sequenced part of the CDR3 DNA is TGTGCCAGCAGCTTCGGGCTAGCGGGGGGGGCCTCCTACAATGAG.

In the case of this clone: Read coverage stops 3 residues before the CDR3 terminus; the germline J gene supplies the remainder. V usage is TRBV7-7 and J usage is TRBJ2-7, with a possible D match to TRBD2 (5 bases). The CDR3 extends over 13 amino acids. Germline values: CDR1 SSHAT, CDR2 FNYEAQ (reference sequence). Between the trimmed V and J ends, which lost 2 bases and 4 bases, there was a span of 9 bases. CDR3 residues: CASSLSTGYEQYF. The CDR3 DNA, read in part, is TGTGCCAGCAGCTTATCGACGGGGTACGAG.

Note on this clone: The CDR3 is cut off 3 residues early in the read; its end comes from the germline J gene. V usage is TRBV7-9 and J usage is TRBJ1-2, with D hard to call. Germline-derived CDR1 and CDR2 are SEHNR and FQNEAQ (reference sequence). V lost 1 base, J lost 4 bases, and 13 bases lay in between. The CDR3 sequence is 15 residues long. The part of the CDR3 DNA that was read is TGTGCCAGCAGCTTAGACGAACAGCTAGCCTATGGC. Encoded protein: CASSLDEQLAYG. The CDR3 in full is CASSLDEQLAYGYTF.

In the case of this clone: The CDR3 end lies 3 residues beyond the end of the read and is filled in from the germline J gene. The chain links TRBV19 to TRBJ2-7, with D perhaps TRBD1 (6 bases). Trimming cost V 0 bases and J 0 bases, with 12 bases left between them. The CDR3 spans 16 residues. In germline, CDR1 is LNHDA, CDR2 SQIVND (reference sequence). CDR3 in amino acids: CASSIDHRAYSYEQYF. The CDR3 DNA, read in part, is TGTGCCAGTAGTATAGATCACAGGGCTTACTCCTACGAG.

The part of the CDR3 DNA that was read is TGTGCCAGTTGGACAGGGGGCCTCGGTGAAAAA. This gives the protein CASWTGGLGEK. The full CDR3 reads CASWTGGLGEKLFF. This chain connects TRBV19 to TRBJ1-4, with 11 bases fitting TRBD1. The CDR3 is cut off 3 residues early in the read; its end comes from the germline J gene. The CDR3 loop spans 14 amino acids. Germline assignment: CDR1 LNHDA and CDR2 SQIVND (reference sequence). Trimming took 8 bases from V and 7 from J; bases not matched to a gene: 6. Full variable domain (outside the CDR3, taken from reference TRBV19 and TRBJ1-4): DGGITQSPKYLFRKEGQNVTLSCEQNLNHDAMYWYRQDPGQGLRLIYYSQIVNDFQKGDIAEGYSVSREKKESFPLTVTSAQKNPTAFYLCASWTGGLGEKLFFGSGTQLSVL.

In regard to this clone: Read sequence stops 3 residues before the CDR3 end, and the germline J gene provides the missing end. The rearrangement links TRBV30 to TRBJ1-2, with D maybe TRBD1 (5 bases). CDR1 and CDR2 from the germline V gene are GTSNPN and SVGIG (reference sequence). Trimming cost V 3 bases and J 6 bases, with 17 bases left between them. The CDR3 consists of 14 residues. CDR3 bases read: TGTGCCTGGAGGGGGGGGGACCCGACCGATGGC. It yields the protein CAWRGGDPTDG. The complete CDR3 reads CAWRGGDPTDGYTF. Based on the CDR3 plus reference TRBV30 and TRBJ1-2, the full variable domain is SQTIHQWPATLVQPVGSPLSLECTVEGTSNPNLYWYRQAAGRGLQLLFYSVGIGQISSEVPQNLSASRPQDRQFILSSKKLLLSDSGFYLCAWRGGDPTDGYTFGSGTRLTVV.

A remark on this clone: The CDR3 end lies 3 residues beyond the end of the read and is filled in from the germline J gene. The chain has TRBV2 and TRBJ2-1; TRBD2 might be the D (7 bases). V was cut by 1 base and J by 2 bases, with 12 bases left in between. CDR1 and CDR2 from the germline V gene are SNHLY and FYNNEI. This CDR3 region has 16 residues. The CDR3 spells CASSEVAGAPYNEQFF. Partial CDR3 DNA: TGTGCCAGCAGTGAAGTGGCGGGGGCCCCCTACAATGAG.

Worth noting for this clone: Read coverage stops 3 residues before the CDR3 terminus; the germline J gene supplies the remainder. This chain joins TRBV6-2 or TRBV6-3 and TRBJ2-2; 7 bases align to TRBD1. Germline V gene data show CDR1 as MNHEY and CDR2 as SVGEGT. J gave up 4 bases and V 6 bases, and 8 bases lay outside the gene matches. This CDR3 is built from 15 residues. The DNA read from the CDR3 is TGTGCCAGCAGCCTAAGGACAGGTTCCACCGGGGAG. The encoded protein is CASSLRTGSTGE. In full, the CDR3 reads CASSLRTGSTGELFF.

On this clone: The read is 3 residues too short to cover the CDR3 end, so that end is filled in from the germline J gene. The V call is TRBV7-6, the J call TRBJ2-1; 8 nucleotides line up with TRBD1. Trimming removed 1 base from V and 6 bases from J; junction bases left unmatched: 11. This CDR3 has 17 residues. Per the germline V gene, CDR1 is SGHVS and CDR2 is FNYEAQ. The CDR3 region is CASSLELTGEDLNEQFF. The CDR3 DNA, read in part, is TGTGCCAGCAGCTTAGAATTGACAGGGGAGGATCTCAATGAG.